A single sample gave rise to the 25 T cell receptor beta chains below, sequenced in a study of T cells after yellow fever vaccination. TCRdb fed the 5' RACE reads into MiXCR, producing one record per CDR3 protein. The table has some 350,000 distinct CDR3 sequences, about 4% seen once. The input for sequencing was PBMCs, taken 5 days after the yellow fever booster vaccination. Receptors were obtained from a man aged 18 to 30 who received the YFV17D yellow fever vaccine.

This clonotype was seen more than once but under ten times. The V gene is TRBV19, the J gene TRBJ1-2, with 7 bases identical to TRBD1. The CDR3 is 12 residues long. Germline V gene lookup returns CDR1 LNHDA and CDR2 SQIVND (reference sequence). J was trimmed by 2 bases and V by 8 bases; bases with no gene match: 2. The CDR3, as DNA: TGTGCCAGTCAACAGGGGAACTATGGCTACACCTTC. Translating it yields CASQQGNYGYTF.

This clonotype was picked up many times. J is TRBJ1-4 and V is TRBV4-2, with D maybe TRBD1 (5 bases). Germline CDR1 is LGHNA and CDR2 is YNFKEQ. V shed 0 bases and J shed 7 bases, with 15 bases lying between them. The CDR3 loop spans 16 amino acids. For the CDR3, the DNA is TGTGCCAGCAGCCAAGACGGAGCAGGGATCGGTGAAAAACTGTTTTTT. Amino acid sequence: CASSQDGAGIGEKLFF.

The chain couples TRBV28 to TRBJ2-1; D tentatively reads TRBD1 or TRBD2 (6 bases each). Germline-derived CDR1 and CDR2 are MDHEN and SYDVKM. CDR3 length equals 14 residues. The V end was cut by 6 bases, the J end by 6 bases, with 15 bases between. The CDR3 loop is CASRAGGDRNEQFF. CDR3 coding DNA: TGTGCCAGCAGAGCCGGGGGCGATCGCAATGAGCAGTTCTTC.

The chain recombines TRBV10-2 with TRBJ1-1; 8 nucleotides align to TRBD1. The CDR3 runs 12 residues. The germline V gene encodes CDR1 WSHSY and CDR2 SAAADI. With 10 bases clipped from V and 8 bases from J, the junction kept 9 bases outside the gene matches. The CDR3 bases are TGCGCCACCTCCGGGACAGGTCTAGAAGCTTTCTTT. The encoded protein is CATSGTGLEAFF.

This chain uses TRBV7-2 with TRBJ2-1, with 8 bases identical to TRBD2. Germline assignment: CDR1 SGHTA and CDR2 FQGNSA. Trimming removed 2 bases from V and 7 bases from J; junction bases left unmatched: 13. The CDR3 extends over 17 amino acids. This CDR3 is CASSLISAGVAGNEQFF. The DNA for the CDR3 is TGTGCCAGCAGCTTAATTTCAGCGGGGGTCGCGGGGAATGAGCAGTTCTTC.

V and J are TRBV4-1 and TRBJ1-6, with unresolved D. The ends were cut back, 1 base at V and 5 bases at J, with 9 bases in the middle. There are 15 residues in the CDR3. Germline CDR1 and CDR2: MGHRA and YSYEKL. CDR3 DNA: TGCGCCAGCAGCCAAGGGCAGCGAGATAATTCACCCCTCCACTTT. This codes for CASSQGQRDNSPLHF.

This sequence joins TRBV6-5 and TRBJ2-1; 10 positions match TRBD2. Germline V lookup: CDR1 MNHEY, CDR2 SVGAGI. V lost 8 bases to trimming and J lost 9 bases; unmatched junction nucleotides: 19. This CDR3 spans 17 amino acids. The CDR3 sequence is CASSPSSGLAGVGEQFF. DNA of the CDR3: TGTGCCAGCTCACCCTCCAGTGGGCTAGCGGGGGTGGGTGAGCAGTTCTTC.

The V call is TRBV7-2, the J call TRBJ2-1; 9 bases match TRBD2. The CDR3 runs 16 residues. Germline V gene lookup returns CDR1 SGHTA and CDR2 FQGNSA. V lost 3 bases and J lost 8; bases outside the gene matches: 11. This CDR3 reads CASSFRASGGLYEQFF. The CDR3 DNA sequence: TGTGCCAGCAGCTTCAGGGCGAGCGGGGGGCTCTATGAGCAGTTCTTC. Combining the CDR3 with reference TRBV7-2 and TRBJ2-1 gives the whole variable domain GAGVSQSPSNKVTEKGKDVELRCDPISGHTALYWYRQSLGQGLEFLIYFQGNSAPDKSGLPSDRFSAERTGGSVSTLTIQRTQQEDSAVYLCASSFRASGGLYEQFFGPGTRLTVL.

This clonotype was counted between two and nine times. The DNA of the CDR3 is TGTGCCAGTAGTAGCCCGCGACAGGGGCTATCAAGGCCCCAGCATTTT. Its translation: CASSSPRQGLSRPQHF. The chain couples TRBV19 to TRBJ1-5; TRBD1 aligns across 8 bases. The CDR3 is 16 amino acids. The J segment lost 9 bases and the V segment lost 4 bases, leaving 14 bases of the junction unmatched. CDR1 and CDR2 from the germline V gene are LNHDA and SQIVND (reference sequence).

The genes are TRBV12-3 or TRBV12-4 and TRBJ1-5; D unclear. Trimming cost V 2 bases and J 3 bases, with 8 bases left between them. CDR3 length equals 14 residues. The CDR3 loop reads CASSLTTDNQPQHF. The CDR3 bases are TGTGCCAGCAGTTTAACGACGGACAATCAGCCCCAGCATTTT.

This clonotype was counted between two and nine times. CDR3 residues: CASNLGLGTDTQYF. The CDR3 DNA is TGTGCCAGCAACCTTGGGTTAGGCACAGATACGCAGTATTTT. The chain has TRBV9 and TRBJ2-3; no clear D gene. This CDR3 spans 14 amino acids. V lost 6 bases and J 1 base, leaving 12 bases between the germline ends. The germline CDR1 and CDR2 sequences are SGDLS and YYNGEE.

The table lists this clonotype with many counts. The gene calls are TRBV7-2 and TRBJ2-1, with D unclear. The germline V gene encodes CDR1 SGHTA and CDR2 FQGNSA. The CDR3 spans 13 residues. V lost 8 bases and J lost 6, with 14 bases in between. Here the CDR3 DNA reads TGTGCCAGCCGTCCGGTTGGGGTCAATGAGCAGTTCTTC. Translation gives CASRPVGVNEQFF. Complete variable domain (other parts from reference TRBV7-2 and TRBJ2-1): GAGVSQSPSNKVTEKGKDVELRCDPISGHTALYWYRQSLGQGLEFLIYFQGNSAPDKSGLPSDRFSAERTGGSVSTLTIQRTQQEDSAVYLCASRPVGVNEQFFGPGTRLTVL.

This clonotype occurred a few times. CDR3 protein: CASSVDWGSTGELFF. As DNA, the CDR3 is TGTGCCAGCAGCGTAGATTGGGGGTCCACCGGGGAGCTGTTTTTT. The chain has TRBV9 and TRBJ2-2; the D call may be TRBD1 or TRBD2 (5 bases each). The ends were cut back, 0 bases at V and 4 bases at J, with 10 bases in the middle. Per the germline V gene, CDR1 is SGDLS and CDR2 is YYNGEE. This CDR3 comprises 15 residues.

This clonotype was picked up a small number of times. The V gene is TRBV27, the J gene TRBJ2-1; D gene unclear. Germline V gives CDR1 MNHEY, CDR2 SMNVEV (reference sequence). V was trimmed by 7 bases and J by 6 bases, leaving 7 bases between them. The CDR3 consists of 11 residues. CDR3 nucleotides: TGTGCCAGCATTGGACGCAATGAGCAGTTCTTC. It encodes CASIGRNEQFF.

This clonotype was seen at least ten times. The chain recombines TRBV6-2 or TRBV6-3 with TRBJ2-2, with D perhaps TRBD1 (6 bases). Germline CDR1 reads MNHEY; CDR2 reads SVGEGT. The CDR3 runs 16 residues. Trimming shortened V by 5 bases and J by 3 bases, and 16 bases separated the two germline ends. In nucleotides, the CDR3 is TGTGCCAGCAGTCCCCTTAGTGCAGGGGACACCGGGGAGCTGTTTTTT. Translated, it gives CASSPLSAGDTGELFF.

This clonotype was seen only a few times. This sequence joins TRBV5-6 and TRBJ2-2; D ambiguous. This CDR3 is built from 17 residues. Germline V gives CDR1 SGHDT, CDR2 YYEEEE. V was cut by 1 base and J by 1 base, with 14 bases left in between. CDR3 amino acids: CASSLRLDGLNTGELFF. Here the CDR3 DNA reads TGTGCCAGCAGCTTGAGGCTAGATGGCCTGAACACCGGGGAGCTGTTTTTT.

CDR3 loop: CASKTGEGSYEQYF. The CDR3 DNA reads TGTGCCAGCAAAACAGGGGAGGGGTCCTACGAGCAGTACTTC. The V gene is TRBV3-1, the J gene TRBJ2-7; possibly TRBD1 or TRBD2 for D (7 bases each). This CDR3 has 14 residues. Germline V lookup: CDR1 LGHDT, CDR2 YNNKEL (reference sequence). Trimming pared 7 bases from V and 1 base from J, leaving 14 bases between.

The V gene is TRBV10-3, the J gene TRBJ1-3; D is perhaps TRBD1 (6 bases). This CDR3 contains 14 residues. Germline V gene data show CDR1 as ENHRY and CDR2 as SYGVKD. V was cut by 6 bases and J by 0 bases, with 9 bases left in between. This CDR3 is CAIRDSTSGNTIYF. The CDR3 bases are TGTGCCATCAGGGACAGCACCTCTGGAAACACCATATATTTT.

This clonotype was found many times. The CDR3 sequence: CSARRGGRDTYGYTF. The DNA of the CDR3 is TGCAGTGCTAGGAGAGGGGGCAGGGATACCTATGGCTACACCTTC. V usage is TRBV20-1 and J usage is TRBJ1-2, with 7 bases lining up with TRBD1. CDR1 and CDR2 (germline): DFQATT, SNEGSKA (reference sequence). The CDR3 is 15 residues long. V trimming: 3 bases; J trimming: 4 bases; junction bases outside the gene matches: 11.

This clonotype has a handful of counts. The rearrangement joins TRBV4-1 to TRBJ1-5, with D perhaps TRBD1 (5 bases). Trimming took 0 bases from V and 9 from J, leaving 12 bases between them. The CDR3 extends over 14 amino acids. Germline loops: CDR1 MGHRA, CDR2 YSYEKL. CDR3 coding DNA: TGCGCCAGCAGCCAAGATTGGCAGGGAAGGCCCCAGCATTTT. Amino acids: CASSQDWQGRPQHF.

This clonotype was counted ten times or more. V is TRBV5-4 and J is TRBJ1-2; 9 nucleotides align to TRBD1. The CDR3 covers 16 residues. Trimming cost V 4 bases and J 2 bases; bases outside gene matches: 9. Germline-derived CDR1 and CDR2 are SGHNT and YYREEE (reference sequence). The CDR3 here is CASSLFRTGDNYGYTF. The CDR3 DNA follows: TGTGCCAGCAGCCTATTCCGGACAGGGGACAACTATGGCTACACCTTC. The whole variable domain, filled in from reference TRBV5-4 and TRBJ1-2, reads ETGVTQSPTHLIKTRGQQVTLRCSSQSGHNTVSWYQQALGQGPQFIFQYYREEENGRGNFPPRFSGLQFPNYSSELNVNALELDDSALYLCASSLFRTGDNYGYTFGSGTRLTVV.

The CDR3 loop is CASSLGGRNYGYTF. The CDR3 bases are TGTGCCAGCAGCTTAGGGGGCAGGAACTATGGCTACACCTTC. The chain carries TRBV7-2 and TRBJ1-2, with TRBD1 as a possible D gene (5 bases). The V gene lost 1 base and the J gene lost 2 bases, with 8 bases spanning the gap. The CDR3 is made up of 14 amino acids. Germline V lookup: CDR1 SGHTA, CDR2 FQGNSA.

The table lists this clonotype with a few counts. This chain links TRBV20-1 with TRBJ2-1; 8 positions agree with TRBD1. Trimming took 6 bases from V and 7 from J; bases not matched to a gene: 8. Germline CDR1 is DFQATT and CDR2 is SNEGSKA (reference sequence). The CDR3 runs to 13 residues. Written as DNA, the CDR3 is TGCAGTGCCACCGGGACAGGAGAAAATGAGCAGTTCTTC. Translating gives CSATGTGENEQFF.

This clonotype was seen more than once but under ten times. The V and J genes are TRBV24-1 and TRBJ2-1; TRBD1 matches at 9 bases. This CDR3 has 15 amino acids. Looked up from germline, CDR1 is KGHDR and CDR2 is SFDVKD. V dropped 3 bases and J dropped 7; count of bases not matched to a gene: 6. The CDR3 bases are TGTGCCACCAGTGATCCGGGACAGGGTGAGAATGAGCAGTTCTTC. Translating gives CATSDPGQGENEQFF.

The V call is TRBV7-2, the J call TRBJ2-1, with D perhaps TRBD1 (6 bases). This CDR3 has 15 amino acids. The V and J ends lost 3 bases and 2 bases respectively, with 11 bases between them. Per the germline V gene, CDR1 is SGHTA and CDR2 is FQGNSA. The chain's CDR3 is CASSFRGMAYNEQFF. The CDR3 nucleotides are TGTGCCAGCAGCTTCAGGGGAATGGCCTACAATGAGCAGTTCTTC.